This T cell receptor (beta chain) stems from a study of early T cells in non-severe SARS-CoV-2 infection. Study-level background: Sequenced material consisted of bulk RNA (from unsorted whole blood), and chains were unpaired. Study conclusions and caveats: Database matching using VDJdb favored anti-spike CD8 responses, with private and CD4 specificities left missing.

Each single cDNA molecule received a unique molecular identifier. Via MiXCR, TCRdb re-called the 5' RACE reads, giving one row per CDR3 protein. The data hold some 76,000 distinct CDR3 sequences, with about 13% observed a single time. Note on this clonotype: Its antigen remains unidentified.

The CDR3 extends over 17 amino acids. The V and J genes are TRBV21-1 and TRBJ2-2; the listed D gene, TRBD2, was not tested against the DNA. TRBV21-1 is a pseudogene. The sequence derives from an adult who was a healthcare worker with PCR-confirmed SARS-CoV-2 infection or an uninfected control (not recorded which). Sequencing was done on a sample of whole blood. CDR3 nucleotide sequence: TGTGCCAGCAGCCCTTCGATCTGCGGGCGGGATACCGGGGAGCTGTTTTTT. Its protein is CASSPSICGRDTGELFF.